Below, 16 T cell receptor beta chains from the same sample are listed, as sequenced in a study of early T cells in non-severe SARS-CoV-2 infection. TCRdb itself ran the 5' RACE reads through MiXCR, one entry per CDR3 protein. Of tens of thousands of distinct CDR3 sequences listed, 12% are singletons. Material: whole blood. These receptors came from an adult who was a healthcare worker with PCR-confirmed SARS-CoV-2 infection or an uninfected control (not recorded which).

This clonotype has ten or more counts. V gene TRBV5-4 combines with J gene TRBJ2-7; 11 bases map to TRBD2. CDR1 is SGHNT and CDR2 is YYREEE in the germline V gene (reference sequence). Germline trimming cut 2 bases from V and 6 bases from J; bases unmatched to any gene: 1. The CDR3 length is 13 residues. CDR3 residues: CASSFTSGSEQYF. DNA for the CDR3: TGTGCCAGCAGCTTCACTAGCGGGAGCGAGCAGTACTTC. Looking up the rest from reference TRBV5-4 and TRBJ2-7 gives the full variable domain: ETGVTQSPTHLIKTRGQQVTLRCSSQSGHNTVSWYQQALGQGPQFIFQYYREEENGRGNFPPRFSGLQFPNYSSELNVNALELDDSALYLCASSFTSGSEQYFGPGTRLTVT.

In nucleotides, the CDR3 is TGTGCCAGCAGCTGGGGGGACAGGGGTATCACTGAAGCTTTCTTT. Protein sequence: CASSWGDRGITEAFF. The chain links TRBV5-8 to TRBJ1-1; 10 nucleotides match TRBD1. Germline CDR1 and CDR2: SGHTS and YDEGEE. The J segment lost 4 bases and the V segment lost 3 bases, leaving 6 bases of the junction unmatched. The CDR3 is 15 amino acids.

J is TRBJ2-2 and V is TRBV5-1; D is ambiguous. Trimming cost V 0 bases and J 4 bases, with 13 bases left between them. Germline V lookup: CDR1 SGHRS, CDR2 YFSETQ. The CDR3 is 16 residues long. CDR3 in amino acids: CASSLDRLLGTGELFF. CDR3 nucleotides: TGCGCCAGCAGCTTGGATCGACTTTTGGGCACCGGGGAGCTGTTTTTT.

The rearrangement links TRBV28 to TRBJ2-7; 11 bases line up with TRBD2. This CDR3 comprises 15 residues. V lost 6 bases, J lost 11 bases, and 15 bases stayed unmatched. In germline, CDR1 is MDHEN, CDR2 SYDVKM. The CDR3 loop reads CASSLQGLADKVEYF. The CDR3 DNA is TGTGCCAGCAGCTTACAGGGACTAGCGGACAAGGTCGAGTACTTC.

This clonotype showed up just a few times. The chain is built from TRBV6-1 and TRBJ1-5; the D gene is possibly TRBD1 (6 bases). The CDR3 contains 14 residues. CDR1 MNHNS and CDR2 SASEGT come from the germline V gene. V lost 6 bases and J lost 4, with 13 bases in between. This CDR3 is CASRVGQFNQPQHF. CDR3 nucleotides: TGTGCCAGCAGGGTCGGACAGTTTAATCAGCCCCAGCATTTT.

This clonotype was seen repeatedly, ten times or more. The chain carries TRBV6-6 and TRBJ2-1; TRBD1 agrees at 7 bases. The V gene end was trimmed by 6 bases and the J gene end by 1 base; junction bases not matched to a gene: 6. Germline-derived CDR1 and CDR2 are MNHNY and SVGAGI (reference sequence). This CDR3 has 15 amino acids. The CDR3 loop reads CASRSGTVSYNEQFF. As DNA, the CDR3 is TGTGCCAGCAGATCCGGGACAGTTTCCTACAATGAGCAGTTCTTC.

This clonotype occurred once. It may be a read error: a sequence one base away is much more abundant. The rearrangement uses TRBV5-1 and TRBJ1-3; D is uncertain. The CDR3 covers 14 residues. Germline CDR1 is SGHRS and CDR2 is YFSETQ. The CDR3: CASSHGTSGDTIYF. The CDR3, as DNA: TGCGCCAGCAGCCACGGCACCTCTGGAGACACCATATATTTT. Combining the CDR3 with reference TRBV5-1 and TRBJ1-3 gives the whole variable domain KAGVTQTPRYLIKTRGQQVTLSCSPISGHRSVSWYQQTPGQGLQFLFEYFSETQRNKGNFPGRFSGRQFSNSRSEMNVSTLELGDSALYLCASSHGTSGDTIYFGEGSWLTVV.

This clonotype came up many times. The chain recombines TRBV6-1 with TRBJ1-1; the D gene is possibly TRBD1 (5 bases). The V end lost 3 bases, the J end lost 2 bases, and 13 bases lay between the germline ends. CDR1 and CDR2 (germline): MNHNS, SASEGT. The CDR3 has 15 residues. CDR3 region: CASSDRGSLNTEAFF. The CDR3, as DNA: TGTGCCAGCAGTGATAGGGGCAGTTTAAACACTGAAGCTTTCTTT.

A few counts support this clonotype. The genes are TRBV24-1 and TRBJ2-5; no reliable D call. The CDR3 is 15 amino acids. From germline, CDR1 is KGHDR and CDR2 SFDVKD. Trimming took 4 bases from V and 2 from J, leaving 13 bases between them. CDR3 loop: CATSDLRASQETQYF. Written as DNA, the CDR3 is TGTGCCACCAGTGACCTCCGGGCCTCTCAAGAGACCCAGTACTTC.

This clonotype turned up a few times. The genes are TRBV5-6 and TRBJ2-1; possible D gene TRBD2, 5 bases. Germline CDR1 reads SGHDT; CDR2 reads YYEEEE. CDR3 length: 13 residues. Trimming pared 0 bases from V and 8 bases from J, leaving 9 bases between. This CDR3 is CASSLGEIHEQFF. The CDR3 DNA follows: TGTGCCAGCAGCTTGGGGGAGATCCATGAGCAGTTCTTC.

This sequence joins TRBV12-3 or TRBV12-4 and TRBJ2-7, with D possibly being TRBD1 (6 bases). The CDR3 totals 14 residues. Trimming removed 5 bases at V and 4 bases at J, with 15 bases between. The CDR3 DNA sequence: TGTGCCAGCAGTACTTACGTTACAGGGTACGAGCAGTACTTC. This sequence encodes CASSTYVTGYEQYF.

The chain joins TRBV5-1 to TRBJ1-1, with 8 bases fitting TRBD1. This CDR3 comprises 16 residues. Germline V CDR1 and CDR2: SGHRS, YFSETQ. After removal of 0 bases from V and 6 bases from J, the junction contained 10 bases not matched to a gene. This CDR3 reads CASSLAVAGGLAEAFF. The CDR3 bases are TGCGCCAGCAGCTTGGCCGTGGCAGGGGGCTTGGCTGAAGCTTTCTTT.

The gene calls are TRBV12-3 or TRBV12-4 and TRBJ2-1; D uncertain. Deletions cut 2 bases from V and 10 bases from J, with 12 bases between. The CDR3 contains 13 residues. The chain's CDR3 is CASSLQFPGEQFF. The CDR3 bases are TGTGCCAGCAGTTTACAGTTCCCCGGGGAGCAGTTCTTC.

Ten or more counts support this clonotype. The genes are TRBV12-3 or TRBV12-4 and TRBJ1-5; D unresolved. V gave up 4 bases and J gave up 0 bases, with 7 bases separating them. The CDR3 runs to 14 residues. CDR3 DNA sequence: TGTGCCAGCAGTTGGGGAAATAGCAATCAGCCCCAGCATTTT. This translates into CASSWGNSNQPQHF.

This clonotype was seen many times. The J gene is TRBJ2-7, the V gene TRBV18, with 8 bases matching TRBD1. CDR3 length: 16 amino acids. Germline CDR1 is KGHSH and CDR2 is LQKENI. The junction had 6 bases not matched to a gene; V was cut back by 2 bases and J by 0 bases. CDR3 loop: CASSPFPGQGSYEQYF. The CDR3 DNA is TGTGCCAGCTCACCATTCCCCGGACAGGGCTCCTACGAGCAGTACTTC.

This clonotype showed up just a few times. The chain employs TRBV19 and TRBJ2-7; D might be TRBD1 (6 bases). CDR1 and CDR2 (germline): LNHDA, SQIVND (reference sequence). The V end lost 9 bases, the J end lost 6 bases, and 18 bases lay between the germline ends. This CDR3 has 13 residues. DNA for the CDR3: TGTGCCAGAGTCTGCAGGGGCAGAAGCGAGCAGTACTTC. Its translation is CARVCRGRSEQYF.